This T cell receptor (beta chain) stems from a study of memory CD4+ T cells and cytomegalovirus serostatus. Whole-study context: Healthy Belgian adult donors included several CMV-positive and more than 20 CMV-negative people. Study-wide results and caveats: Suggested: most of the CMV-linked TCR signature lies in CD4+ memory cells. Of 150 to 200 reported CMV TCRbeta sequences, roughly 67 were found in memory CD4+ repertoires.

J gave up 2 bases and V 4 bases, and 1 base lay outside the gene matches. In germline, CDR1 is SNHLY, CDR2 FYNNEI. CDR3 length equals 13 residues. The repertoire was sequenced with immunoSEQ multiplex PCR; TCRdb's copy has only in-frame clones and lacks some. The table shows tens of thousands of clones, with about 80% occurring only once. Of note for this clone: Its cognate antigen is unknown.

The sort gate was single viable CD3+CD4+CD8-CD45RO+ cells for memory CD4+ T cells. CMV serostatus came from serum IgG against pp150, pp28, p38, p52. The V call is TRBV2, the J call TRBJ1-2, with TRBD1 matching 7 bases. The clonotype originates from an adult in good health and CMV-seropositive. The sequenced sample consisted of memory CD4+ T cells from blood. The CDR3 spells CASSAGQNYGYTF. The CDR3 DNA reads TGTGCCAGCAGTGCGGGACAGAACTATGGCTACACCTTC.